The rows below give T cell receptor beta chains drawn from one sample of a study of CXCR3-negative and CXCR3-positive naive CD8 T cells. With the 5' RACE reads reprocessed, TCRdb shows one record per CDR3 protein and no DNA. The sample has about 5,500 distinct CDR3 sequences; the top ten hold around 2%. The sample was naive CXCR3- CD8+ T cells from blood. The receptor source for this set is a human donor in good health. Some clones in this sample may be carry-over from other donors' samples. CDR3s include the opening cysteine and the closing phenylalanine or tryptophan. Each record gives: clone size, V gene, J gene, CDR3 protein. Size values are once, few and many counts, or a class for expanded clones, and some rows have none.

.,TRBV29-1,TRBJ2-5,CSVTRQETQYF
medium-sized,TRBV4-2,TRBJ1-2,CASSQEKITGEGYGYTF
.,TRBV19,TRBJ1-2,CASSPRGAQGYTF
.,TRBV19,TRBJ1-2,CASNEGSLGSGYTF
medium-sized,TRBV29-1,TRBJ2-7,CSVEESFEGEQYF
medium-sized,TRBV5-1,TRBJ2-3,CASSEGVDTQYF
.,TRBV7-9,TRBJ1-1,CASSLAPTGVRTEAFF
.,TRBV29-1,TRBJ2-5,CSGYGTSAGGTQYF
.,TRBV29-1,TRBJ1-5,CSVGAETRHSNQPQHF
medium-sized,TRBV7-2,TRBJ2-1,CASSPGTEQFF
medium-sized,TRBV7-9,TRBJ2-1,CASSEFPGQLGLDYNEQFF
medium-sized,TRBV7-2,TRBJ2-5,CASSRGRDRLAETQYF
medium-sized,TRBV29-1,TRBJ2-2,CSVEGQSLTGELFF
.,TRBV29-1,TRBJ1-2,CSVEGGTNYGYTF
medium-sized,TRBV29-1,TRBJ2-5,CSVERPSGDPYQETQYF
medium-sized,TRBV27,TRBJ2-7,CASRNNPYEQYF
.,TRBV21-1,TRBJ1-5,CASSKWLRDLDGQPQHF
.,TRBV19,TRBJ1-1,CASRSQGDTEAFF
.,TRBV20-1,TRBJ1-1,CSASNRVGNTEAFF
medium-sized,TRBV29-1,TRBJ2-5,CSVATGGQETQYF
.,TRBV6-6,TRBJ1-1,CALGGPGGVEEEAFF
.,TRBV12-3/TRBV12-4,TRBJ2-1,CASSPGTTNEQFF
.,TRBV28,TRBJ2-3,CASSPPLGISTDTQYF
.,TRBV24-1,TRBJ2-7,CATSEKTGAGEQYF
medium-sized,TRBV9,TRBJ2-2,CASSVGRGTGELFF
large,TRBV6-5,TRBJ2-1,CASSYWQGDNEQFF
.,TRBV7-2,TRBJ1-2,CASQNGGGYTF
medium-sized,TRBV5-1,TRBJ2-5,CASSLYDSRETQYF
.,TRBV6-5,TRBJ2-1,CASSYGDPLNNEQFF
medium-sized,TRBV10-3,TRBJ2-5,CAISLDQAETQYF
medium-sized,TRBV27,TRBJ1-2,CASSPTGVGYTF
.,TRBV4-2,TRBJ1-2,CASSVGDSYGYTF
medium-sized,TRBV6-5,TRBJ1-1,CASSPGQGLPNTEAFF
medium-sized,TRBV7-8,TRBJ2-3,CASGRGQGFTDTQYF
medium-sized,TRBV6-2/TRBV6-3,TRBJ2-1,CASSYRDYEQFF
.,TRBV5-6,TRBJ2-1,CASSFSENEQFF
.,TRBV6-2/TRBV6-3,TRBJ1-2,CASSLQGGYGYTF
medium-sized,TRBV6-2/TRBV6-3,TRBJ2-1,CASSSPGTGNNEQFF
medium-sized,TRBV29-1,TRBJ2-5,CSVGDGASLETQYF
.,TRBV18,TRBJ2-1,CASSPGNEQFF
medium-sized,TRBV2,TRBJ2-1,CASSALALIEQFF
.,TRBV4-1,TRBJ1-3,CASSQVDSGNTIYF
.,TRBV29-1,TRBJ1-2,CSVDPKSRGDYGYTF
medium-sized,TRBV3-1,TRBJ2-7,CASSQDEGAGRAVYEQYF
.,TRBV15,TRBJ2-3,CATSRPSNRRTDTQYF
medium-sized,TRBV29-1,TRBJ2-6,CSVLVVGANVLTF
.,TRBV5-1,TRBJ2-7,CASSLGSGGNYEQYF
.,TRBV7-9,TRBJ2-7,CASSAPDRLLAYEQYF
medium-sized,TRBV4-3,TRBJ1-1,CASSQYLGPEAFF